The 21 T cell receptor beta chains in this list originate from one sample, sequenced in a study of OX40 agonist ivuxolimab in advanced cancers. This table comes from immunoSEQ multiplex PCR, and its TCRdb copy is limited to in-frame clones, with some not included. The sample records about 64,000 clones, roughly four fifths being singletons. Sequenced here: CD4+ or CD8+ T cells sorted from blood, sampled in a trial of the OX40 agonist ivuxolimab. The source is an adult with an advanced solid tumor such as melanoma, head and neck, liver or kidney cancer.

The chain couples TRBV19 to TRBJ2-7; TRBD2 agrees at 7 bases. The CDR3 contains 15 residues. Losses at the gene ends were 3 bases for V and 0 bases for J; bases not matched to a gene: 5. From germline, CDR1 is LNHDA and CDR2 SQIVND (reference sequence). The CDR3 DNA is TGTGCCAGTAGTATTCGGGCGGGAGCCTCCTACGAGCAGTACTTC. This codes for CASSIRAGASYEQYF. The whole variable domain, filled in from reference TRBV19 and TRBJ2-7, reads DGGITQSPKYLFRKEGQNVTLSCEQNLNHDAMYWYRQDPGQGLRLIYYSQIVNDFQKGDIAEGYSVSREKKESFPLTVTSAQKNPTAFYLCASSIRAGASYEQYFGPGTRLTVT.

This chain connects TRBV5-4 to TRBJ2-7; 10 bases map to TRBD1. Per germline, CDR1 SGHNT and CDR2 YYREEE (reference sequence). This CDR3 contains 15 residues. Trimming removed 4 bases from V and 12 bases from J; junction bases left unmatched: 16. CDR3 protein: CASSPAGTGAEDPYF. CDR3 bases: TGTGCCAGCAGCCCGGCGGGGACAGGGGCAGAAGACCCGTACTTC. The whole variable domain, remainder taken from reference TRBV5-4 and TRBJ2-7, is ETGVTQSPTHLIKTRGQQVTLRCSSQSGHNTVSWYQQALGQGPQFIFQYYREEENGRGNFPPRFSGLQFPNYSSELNVNALELDDSALYLCASSPAGTGAEDPYFGPGTRLTVT.

The rearrangement uses TRBV7-8 and TRBJ2-7; 10 nucleotides agree with TRBD2. The ends lost 1 base at V and 1 base at J; junction bases unmatched: 10. CDR3 length equals 18 residues. CDR1 is SGHVS and CDR2 is FQNEAQ in the germline V gene. CDR3 amino acids: CASSLVGLAGEGSYEQYF. The DNA of the CDR3 is TGTGCCAGCAGCTTAGTCGGGCTAGCGGGAGAAGGATCCTACGAGCAGTACTTC.

The chain combines TRBV29-1 with TRBJ2-5, with 8 bases identical to TRBD2. Per the germline V gene, CDR1 is SQVTM and CDR2 is ANQGSEA. This CDR3 contains 13 residues. The V segment lost 5 bases and the J segment 1 base; nucleotides outside the gene matches: 3. CDR3 residues: CSVTGGVQETQYF. CDR3 sequence (DNA): TGCAGCGTTACGGGGGGGGTCCAAGAGACCCAGTACTTC. Together with reference TRBV29-1 and TRBJ2-5, the CDR3 gives the full variable domain: SAVISQKPSRDICQRGTSLTIQCQVDSQVTMMFWYRQQPGQSLTLIATANQGSEATYESGFVIDKFPISRPNLTFSTLTVSNMSPEDSSIYLCSVTGGVQETQYFGPGTRLLVL.

V and J are TRBV11-1 and TRBJ1-1; no firm D call. V was cut by 2 bases and J by 2 bases, with 15 bases left in between. From germline, CDR1 is SGHAT and CDR2 FQDESV (reference sequence). The CDR3 extends over 16 amino acids. CDR3 bases: TGTGCCAGCAGCTTAAACTCCGCAGGAACCAACACTGAAGCTTTCTTT. Amino acids: CASSLNSAGTNTEAFF.

The chain couples TRBV7-3 to TRBJ2-1; possible D gene TRBD2, 6 bases. From germline, CDR1 is SGHTA and CDR2 FQGTGA. The CDR3 runs to 17 residues. V gave up 2 bases and J gave up 5 bases, with 19 bases separating them. CDR3 coding DNA: TGTGCCAGCAGCTTACCTGTGTTTTCTAGCGCCCACAATGAGCAGTTCTTC. Protein: CASSLPVFSSAHNEQFF.

The chain employs TRBV7-8 and TRBJ2-5, with TRBD1 as a possible D gene (5 bases). The length of the CDR3 is 16 residues. Germline V gives CDR1 SGHVS, CDR2 FQNEAQ. Trimming left V 0 bases short and J 5 bases short, with 16 bases between. CDR3 region: CASSLAFGQGDETQYF. CDR3 DNA sequence: TGTGCCAGCAGCTTAGCTTTTGGGCAGGGTGACGAGACCCAGTACTTC.

The chain combines TRBV2 with TRBJ2-7, with no clear D. The CDR3 totals 12 residues. The germline V and J ends were trimmed by 5 bases and 5 bases, with 10 bases remaining between them. CDR1 is SNHLY and CDR2 is FYNNEI in the germline V gene. The CDR3 nucleotides are TGTGCCAGCAGTTTCACTGGACACGAGCAGTACTTC. This encodes CASSFTGHEQYF.

The V and J genes are TRBV6-4 and TRBJ1-1; 7 bases align to TRBD1. V was clipped by 3 bases and J by 5 bases; unmatched bases: 6. The V gene's germline CDR1 is MRHNA and CDR2 SNTAGT. The CDR3 totals 14 residues. CDR3 nucleotide sequence: TGTGCCAGCAGTGAATCAGACAGGGCGACTGAAGCTTTCTTT. It codes for CASSESDRATEAFF.

V is TRBV5-1 and J is TRBJ2-3; tentatively, D is TRBD1 (5 bases). The CDR3 is 15 residues long. From germline, CDR1 is SGHRS and CDR2 YFSETQ. V was clipped by 0 bases and J by 3 bases, with 11 bases between them. CDR3 in DNA: TGCGCCAGCAGCTTGGGACAGCTTGAGACAGATACGCAGTATTTT. Protein product: CASSLGQLETDTQYF.

V usage is TRBV18 and J usage is TRBJ1-6; TRBD1 agrees at 8 bases. CDR1 is KGHSH and CDR2 is LQKENI in the germline V gene. Unmatched junction bases numbered 4, after V lost 2 bases and J lost 4 bases. This CDR3 contains 16 residues. The CDR3 DNA reads TGTGCCAGCTCACCAATCCAGGGGGCGTATAATTCACCCCTCCACTTT. Residues: CASSPIQGAYNSPLHF. The full variable domain, with the rest looked up from reference TRBV18 and TRBJ1-6, is NAGVMQNPRHLVRRRGQEARLRCSPMKGHSHVYWYRQLPEEGLKFMVYLQKENIIDESGMPKERFSAEFPKEGPSILRIQQVVRGDSAAYFCASSPIQGAYNSPLHFGNGTRLTVT.

The rearrangement joins TRBV19 to TRBJ2-2; D is tentatively TRBD1 or TRBD2 (5 bases each). V shed 4 bases and J shed 9 bases, with 15 bases lying between them. CDR1 LNHDA and CDR2 SQIVND come from the germline V gene (reference sequence). The CDR3 length is 14 residues. The DNA for the CDR3 is TGTGCCAGTAGTACGGTGGGGACCCAGAGGGAGCTGTTTTTT. Translation: CASSTVGTQRELFF. Full variable domain (outside the CDR3, taken from reference TRBV19 and TRBJ2-2): DGGITQSPKYLFRKEGQNVTLSCEQNLNHDAMYWYRQDPGQGLRLIYYSQIVNDFQKGDIAEGYSVSREKKESFPLTVTSAQKNPTAFYLCASSTVGTQRELFFGEGSRLTVL.

This rearrangement joins TRBV6-1 to TRBJ1-1; possibly TRBD1 for D (5 bases). The CDR3 length is 13 residues. Germline CDR1 reads MNHNS; CDR2 reads SASEGT. Trimming left V 11 bases short and J 9 bases short, with 22 bases between. Here the CDR3 reads CAYNPTGSDKAFF. CDR3 bases: TGTGCCTATAACCCCACAGGCAGCGACAAAGCTTTCTTT.

This clone was detected once. The V gene is TRBV5-1, the J gene TRBJ2-7; no clear D. Looked up from germline, CDR1 is SGHRS and CDR2 is YFSETQ. This CDR3 contains 13 residues. Trimming shortened V by 4 bases and J by 2 bases, and 10 bases separated the two germline ends. CDR3 in DNA: TGCGCCAGCAGCGTAGACGGTACCTACGAGCAGTACTTC. Translation: CASSVDGTYEQYF.

V and J are TRBV6-5 and TRBJ1-1; no definite D call. The germline gives CDR1 MNHEY, CDR2 SVGAGI. This CDR3 has 15 amino acids. The V end lost 0 bases, the J end lost 2 bases, and 10 bases lay between the germline ends. The CDR3 region is CASSYSYGINTEAFF. The DNA of the CDR3 is TGTGCCAGCAGTTACTCGTACGGCATTAACACTGAAGCTTTCTTT.

This clone was observed a handful of times. This specimen includes other DNA sequences encoding the same CDR3. The chain couples TRBV23-1 to TRBJ2-7; maybe TRBD1 (6 bases). TRBV23-1 is an ORF, with its function uncertain. Trimming left V 2 bases short and J 2 bases short, with 13 bases between. The CDR3 extends over 15 amino acids. CDR3 residues: CASSQRVRGTYEQYF. Written as DNA, the CDR3 is TGCGCCAGCAGTCAAAGGGTCAGGGGAACCTACGAGCAGTACTTC.

V and J are TRBV2 and TRBJ2-1, with 10 positions matching TRBD1. This CDR3 is built from 15 residues. The germline V gene has CDR1 SNHLY and CDR2 FYNNEI. Unmatched junction bases numbered 9, after V lost 10 bases and J lost 3 bases. The chain's CDR3 is CATRQGALLYNEQFF. The CDR3 DNA is TGTGCCACCAGACAGGGGGCGCTCCTCTACAATGAGCAGTTCTTC.

The V call is TRBV6-6, the J call TRBJ2-1, with 9 bases lining up with TRBD2. The J segment lost 7 bases and the V segment lost 6 bases, leaving 4 bases of the junction unmatched. In germline, CDR1 is MNHNY, CDR2 SVGAGI (reference sequence). The CDR3 is made up of 13 amino acids. The CDR3 DNA follows: TGTGCCAGCAGCACGAGCGGGAGGAATGAGCAGTTCTTC. This sequence encodes CASSTSGRNEQFF.

The chain employs TRBV18 and TRBJ1-2, with D possibly TRBD1 on 5 matching bases. CDR1 and CDR2 (germline): KGHSH, LQKENI. The V end lost 2 bases, the J end lost 4 bases, and 8 bases lay between the germline ends. This CDR3 has 13 residues. The CDR3 DNA sequence: TGTGCCAGCTCACCAGACAGCGTCTATGGCTACACCTTC. Translation gives CASSPDSVYGYTF. The whole variable domain, filled in from reference TRBV18 and TRBJ1-2, reads NAGVMQNPRHLVRRRGQEARLRCSPMKGHSHVYWYRQLPEEGLKFMVYLQKENIIDESGMPKERFSAEFPKEGPSILRIQQVVRGDSAAYFCASSPDSVYGYTFGSGTRLTVV.

V and J are TRBV27 and TRBJ2-1; 11 nucleotides match TRBD2. Germline V gene sequence: CDR1 MNHEY, CDR2 SMNVEV (reference sequence). The CDR3 totals 15 residues. Losses at the gene ends were 4 bases for V and 9 bases for J; bases not matched to a gene: 8. This CDR3 is CASSSKPSGRSEQFF. CDR3 bases: TGTGCCAGCAGTTCCAAGCCTAGCGGGAGGTCTGAGCAGTTCTTC.

The rearrangement links TRBV19 to TRBJ1-2, with 8 bases that match TRBD1. Trimming took 3 bases from V and 7 from J; bases not matched to a gene: 13. Germline values: CDR1 LNHDA, CDR2 SQIVND (reference sequence). The CDR3 covers 16 residues. CDR3 bases: TGTGCCAGTAGTATGAGATCTGGGACAGGCTCTCTTGGCTACACCTTC. Residues: CASSMRSGTGSLGYTF.